This entry lists 30 T cell receptor beta chains sequenced from one sample in a study of T cell changes during pregnancy in multiple sclerosis. This table comes from immunoSEQ multiplex PCR, and its TCRdb copy is limited to in-frame clones, with some not included. The repertoire holds some 41,000 clones, with about 89% as singletons. Source: CD4+ T cells from peripheral blood mononuclear cells, taken in the third trimester of pregnancy. These TCRs come from a female donor in good health, enrolled as a control in a pregnancy study.

The chain carries TRBV7-9 and TRBJ2-1, with 8 positions matching TRBD2. V trimming: 5 bases; J trimming: 4 bases; junction bases outside the gene matches: 13. Germline V lookup: CDR1 SEHNR, CDR2 FQNEAQ (reference sequence). This CDR3 comprises 17 residues. For the CDR3, the DNA is TGTGCCAGCAGCCCACCACTTCGACTAGCGCCTTACAATGAGCAGTTCTTC. It specifies CASSPPLRLAPYNEQFF.

The chain has TRBV5-3 and TRBJ1-4; D ambiguous. TRBV5-3 has ORF status, its function being uncertain. The CDR3 runs 15 residues. The V end was cut by 5 bases, the J end by 0 bases, with 11 bases between. The CDR3 nucleotides read TGTGCCAGAAGGGCCAGTCTGGCAACTAATGAAAAACTGTTTTTT. It yields the protein CARRASLATNEKLFF.

This chain connects TRBV2 to TRBJ1-5, with a possible D match to TRBD1 (5 bases). V was trimmed by 2 bases and J by 4 bases, leaving 15 bases between them. The CDR3 has 16 amino acids. Per the germline V gene, CDR1 is SNHLY and CDR2 is FYNNEI. The CDR3 protein is CASSEYRTSHNQPQHF. The CDR3 DNA reads TGTGCCAGCAGTGAATACAGGACTAGCCATAATCAGCCCCAGCATTTT.

The chain employs TRBV6-6 and TRBJ2-5; possible D gene TRBD2, 5 bases. The CDR3 is 13 amino acids. V lost 7 bases and J lost 3, with 12 bases in between. CDR1 MNHNY and CDR2 SVGAGI come from the germline V gene (reference sequence). Here the CDR3 DNA reads TGTGCCAGCATGACGGGGATGGAAGAGACCCAGTACTTC. This gives the protein CASMTGMEETQYF.

CDR3 loop: CASSGSSGALRTQYF. CDR3 nucleotide sequence: TGTGCCAGCAGTGGATCTAGCGGGGCCCTCCGGACCCAGTACTTC. The chain joins TRBV2 to TRBJ2-5; 9 bases align to TRBD2. Per the germline V gene, CDR1 is SNHLY and CDR2 is FYNNEI. V lost 4 bases, J lost 7 bases, and 10 bases stayed unmatched. The CDR3 length is 15 residues.

The CDR3 DNA follows: TGTGCCAGCAGCTTACGCAGGGTGCCCGGGGAGCTGTTTTTT. This codes for CASSLRRVPGELFF. The V and J genes are TRBV7-8 and TRBJ2-2; a possible D gene is TRBD1 (5 bases). The CDR3 is 14 residues long. Per germline, CDR1 SGHVS and CDR2 FQNEAQ. V lost 2 bases to trimming and J lost 6 bases, with 10 bases between them. Based on the CDR3 plus reference TRBV7-8 and TRBJ2-2, the full variable domain is GAGVSQSPRYKVAKRGQDVALRCDPISGHVSLFWYQQALGQGPEFLTYFQNEAQLDKSGLPSDRFFAERPEGSVSTLKIQRTQQEDSAVYLCASSLRRVPGELFFGEGSRLTVL.

This clone occurred once. This chain uses TRBV9 with TRBJ2-1, with D perhaps matching TRBD2 (6 bases). The germline V and J ends were trimmed by 1 base and 4 bases, with 21 bases remaining between them. The CDR3 is made up of 18 amino acids. Germline V gene lookup returns CDR1 SGDLS and CDR2 YYNGEE. CDR3 in amino acids: CASSVSAVARGEYNEQFF. The CDR3 nucleotides are TGTGCCAGCAGCGTATCGGCCGTGGCGCGGGGAGAATACAATGAGCAGTTCTTC.

The V gene is TRBV7-9, the J gene TRBJ1-1, with D perhaps TRBD1 (6 bases). The CDR3 length is 17 residues. CDR1 is SEHNR, CDR2 FQNEAQ, per germline (reference sequence). V was cut by 2 bases and J by 1 base, with 17 bases left in between. The DNA for the CDR3 is TGTGCCAGCAGCTTACGGGGGGGCAGGGGAAAGAACACTGAAGCTTTCTTT. It encodes CASSLRGGRGKNTEAFF.

The rearrangement joins TRBV12-5 to TRBJ1-3; 8 nucleotides match TRBD1. CDR3 size: 20 residues. Germline V gene data show CDR1 as LGHNT and CDR2 as FRNRAP. Germline trimming cut 5 bases from V and 4 bases from J; bases unmatched to any gene: 22. For the CDR3, the DNA is TGTGCTAGTGGTCTTGGGCTGTGGGGGCCCCGGACAGGGTCCGGAAACACCATATATTTT. Its protein is CASGLGLWGPRTGSGNTIYF.

The genes are TRBV5-5 and TRBJ2-7; maybe TRBD2 (5 bases). This CDR3 comprises 14 residues. Trimming cost V 4 bases and J 4 bases, with 15 bases left between them. Germline CDR1 SGHKS, CDR2 YYEKEE (reference sequence). CDR3 in DNA: TGTGCCAGCAGCCTTGCTTGGCGGAGGTACGAGCAGTACTTC. Protein sequence: CASSLAWRRYEQYF. Complete variable domain (other parts from reference TRBV5-5 and TRBJ2-7): DAGVTQSPTHLIKTRGQQVTLRCSPISGHKSVSWYQQVLGQGPQFIFQYYEKEERGRGNFPDRFSARQFPNYSSELNVNALLLGDSALYLCASSLAWRRYEQYFGPGTRLTVT.

V is TRBV21-1 and J is TRBJ2-7; the DNA was not used to check the table's D call, TRBD2. TRBV21-1 is designated a pseudogene. The CDR3 totals 20 residues. This chain's CDR3 is CASRYRDFSQSGSHSYEQYF. CDR3 nucleotide sequence: TGTGCCAGCAGGTATAGGGACTTTAGTCAGAGCGGGAGCCACTCCTACGAGCAGTACTTC.

The V and J genes are TRBV2 and TRBJ2-3; a weak D match, TRBD1 (5 bases). Per germline, CDR1 SNHLY and CDR2 FYNNEI. The CDR3 runs 17 residues. V dropped 6 bases and J dropped 4 bases, with 23 bases sitting between them. The CDR3 nucleotides are TGTGCCAGCAGCCTAAATGGGGCTAGAATGGTCGCAGATACGCAGTATTTT. This sequence encodes CASSLNGARMVADTQYF.

The chain employs TRBV28 and TRBJ2-7; TRBD2 agrees at 10 bases. CDR1 is MDHEN, CDR2 SYDVKM, per germline. V lost 6 bases, J lost 4 bases, and 18 bases stayed unmatched. This CDR3 spans 18 amino acids. CDR3 residues: CASSPYAVRTSGKYEQYF. CDR3 DNA: TGTGCCAGCAGCCCATATGCGGTCCGGACTAGCGGCAAGTACGAGCAGTACTTC.

This clone appeared a few times. The chain uses TRBV9 and TRBJ1-1; the D gene is possibly TRBD1 (5 bases). Germline loops: CDR1 SGDLS, CDR2 YYNGEE. Trimming cost V 1 base and J 4 bases, with 14 bases left between them. The CDR3 spans 15 residues. Written as DNA, the CDR3 is TGTGCCAGCAGCGTACTAGGTCAGGGAAGCACTGAAGCTTTCTTT. This translates into CASSVLGQGSTEAFF.

The chain recombines TRBV7-3 with TRBJ2-1; D might be TRBD1 (6 bases). CDR1 is SGHTA, CDR2 FQGTGA, per germline. The V and J ends lost 0 bases and 9 bases respectively, with 15 bases between them. The CDR3 has 15 residues. The CDR3 DNA is TGTGCCAGCAGCTTAACTGGCAGGGGCTTTTCTGAGCAGTTCTTC. Its protein is CASSLTGRGFSEQFF. Full variable domain (remainder filled in from reference TRBV7-3 and TRBJ2-1): GAGVSQTPSNKVTEKGKYVELRCDPISGHTALYWYRQSLGQGPEFLIYFQGTGAADDSGLPNDRFFAVRPEGSVSTLKIQRTERGDSAVYLCASSLTGRGFSEQFFGPGTRLTVL.

The J gene is TRBJ2-2, the V gene TRBV7-2; D is ambiguous. CDR1 is SGHTA, CDR2 FQGNSA, per germline. V dropped 5 bases and J dropped 4 bases, with 5 bases sitting between them. CDR3 size: 12 residues. Here the CDR3 reads CASSRSTGELFF. CDR3 DNA sequence: TGTGCCAGCAGCAGGAGCACCGGGGAGCTGTTTTTT.

This clone occurred once. The chain carries TRBV4-3 and TRBJ2-7; possibly TRBD2 for D (6 bases). This CDR3 is 15 amino acids long. Between the trimmed V and J ends, which lost 4 bases and 2 bases, there was a span of 15 bases. Germline CDR1 is LGHNA and CDR2 is YSLEER. CDR3 loop: CASSRGIADTYEQYF. The CDR3 coding sequence is TGCGCCAGCAGCCGGGGTATAGCGGATACCTACGAGCAGTACTTC.

The chain is built from TRBV5-5 and TRBJ2-2; 11 bases match TRBD1. From germline, CDR1 is SGHKS and CDR2 YYEKEE (reference sequence). The CDR3 has 16 amino acids. V lost 1 base, J lost 7 bases, and 6 bases stayed unmatched. Written as DNA, the CDR3 is TGTGCCAGCAGCTTGTTCGGACAGGGGGCGGGCGGGGAGCTGTTTTTT. It codes for CASSLFGQGAGGELFF. Full variable domain (outside the CDR3, taken from reference TRBV5-5 and TRBJ2-2): DAGVTQSPTHLIKTRGQQVTLRCSPISGHKSVSWYQQVLGQGPQFIFQYYEKEERGRGNFPDRFSARQFPNYSSELNVNALLLGDSALYLCASSLFGQGAGGELFFGEGSRLTVL.

The chain is built from TRBV7-2 and TRBJ2-6; D not resolved. The germline V and J ends were trimmed by 1 base and 3 bases, with 10 bases remaining between them. Germline V gene lookup returns CDR1 SGHTA and CDR2 FQGNSA. The CDR3 contains 16 residues. The CDR3 DNA sequence: TGTGCCAGCAGCTTAGTCTCAGGCAGTGGGGCCAACGTCCTGACTTTC. This encodes CASSLVSGSGANVLTF.

The chain has TRBV2 and TRBJ2-1, with D possibly being TRBD1 (6 bases). V lost 3 bases to trimming and J lost 9 bases, with 18 bases between them. The germline gives CDR1 SNHLY, CDR2 FYNNEI. The CDR3 has 15 amino acids. The CDR3 loop is CASSESTGTTSEQFF. The DNA of the CDR3 is TGTGCCAGCAGTGAGTCGACCGGGACAACTTCTGAGCAGTTCTTC.

The V and J genes are TRBV5-1 and TRBJ2-7; D might be TRBD2 (5 bases). CDR1 is SGHRS and CDR2 is YFSETQ in the germline V gene. The CDR3 has 14 amino acids. The V and J ends lost 2 bases and 0 bases respectively, with 9 bases between them. The CDR3 DNA reads TGCGCCAGCAGCTTCGAACGGGGCTCCTACGAGCAGTACTTC. Residues: CASSFERGSYEQYF.

CDR3 sequence: CASSYVRTGGGYGYTF. The CDR3 region has the DNA TGTGCCAGCAGTTACGTCCGGACAGGGGGCGGCTATGGCTACACCTTC. This sequence joins TRBV6-5 and TRBJ1-2; 11 nucleotides agree with TRBD1. CDR1 MNHEY and CDR2 SVGAGI come from the germline V gene. The trim removed 2 bases at V and 4 bases at J, leaving 6 bases unmatched. The CDR3 is 16 amino acids.

The rearrangement links TRBV19 to TRBJ2-4, with TRBD1 as a possible D gene (6 bases). The germline CDR1 and CDR2 sequences are LNHDA and SQIVND (reference sequence). This CDR3 has 14 amino acids. V gave up 7 bases and J gave up 7 bases, with 17 bases separating them. CDR3 region: CASKQGPLINIQYF. CDR3 sequence (DNA): TGTGCCAGTAAACAGGGACCCCTAATTAACATTCAGTACTTC.

The rearrangement uses TRBV15 and TRBJ2-2; 8 bases map to TRBD2. The V gene's germline CDR1 is LNHNV and CDR2 YYDKDF (reference sequence). V was clipped by 8 bases and J by 0 bases; unmatched bases: 8. The CDR3 spans 16 residues. The CDR3 DNA follows: TGTGCCACCGGGCCATTAGCGGGAACGAACACCGGGGAGCTGTTTTTT. Protein: CATGPLAGTNTGELFF.

The chain recombines TRBV18 with TRBJ2-7; 10 bases are a match to TRBD2. Per germline, CDR1 KGHSH and CDR2 LQKENI. Trimming took 9 bases from V and 2 from J; bases not matched to a gene: 4. This CDR3 has 13 residues. The DNA for the CDR3 is TGTGCCAGTTCTAGCGGGGGACCCTACGAGCAGTACTTC. It is translated as CASSSGGPYEQYF. Supplemented by reference TRBV18 and TRBJ2-7, the full variable domain reads NAGVMQNPRHLVRRRGQEARLRCSPMKGHSHVYWYRQLPEEGLKFMVYLQKENIIDESGMPKERFSAEFPKEGPSILRIQQVVRGDSAAYFCASSSGGPYEQYFGPGTRLTVT.

This clone has a single count. The chain combines TRBV7-3 with TRBJ1-1; possibly TRBD1 for D (5 bases). Germline V gene lookup returns CDR1 SGHTA and CDR2 FQGTGA. V was shortened by 9 bases and J by 4 bases, with 15 bases between the two germline ends. The CDR3 extends over 13 amino acids. DNA of the CDR3: TGTGCCAGTTCCGGGGGAGGGAGCACTGAAGCTTTCTTT. The encoded protein is CASSGGGSTEAFF.

The chain employs TRBV7-2 and TRBJ2-2; a weak D match, TRBD1 (6 bases). This CDR3 has 14 residues. Germline V gene sequence: CDR1 SGHTA, CDR2 FQGNSA. V lost 4 bases to trimming and J lost 10 bases, with 16 bases between them. CDR3 residues: CASSSQQGSQELFF. CDR3 sequence (DNA): TGTGCCAGCAGCTCACAGCAGGGGAGTCAGGAGCTGTTTTTT.

This chain uses TRBV5-1 with TRBJ2-7, with a possible D match to TRBD2 (6 bases). The CDR3 length is 16 residues. The germline V gene has CDR1 SGHRS and CDR2 YFSETQ. V lost 2 bases and J lost 4, with 19 bases in between. CDR3 sequence: CASSFGPGRMLYEQYF. The DNA for the CDR3 is TGCGCCAGCAGCTTCGGTCCAGGGAGGATGTTGTACGAGCAGTACTTC. Complete variable domain (other parts from reference TRBV5-1 and TRBJ2-7): KAGVTQTPRYLIKTRGQQVTLSCSPISGHRSVSWYQQTPGQGLQFLFEYFSETQRNKGNFPGRFSGRQFSNSRSEMNVSTLELGDSALYLCASSFGPGRMLYEQYFGPGTRLTVT.

The chain is built from TRBV6-1 and TRBJ2-7; D unresolved. This CDR3 has 11 residues. Germline V gene sequence: CDR1 MNHNS, CDR2 SASEGT. With 4 bases removed from V and 3 bases from J, the gap between germline ends came to 4 bases. The CDR3 bases are TGTGCCAGCAGTGTAATCTACGAGCAGTACTTC. It encodes CASSVIYEQYF.

This clone was picked up a small number of times. V gene TRBV19 combines with J gene TRBJ1-3; TRBD1 might be the D (5 bases). CDR3 length: 16 residues. Per the germline V gene, CDR1 is LNHDA and CDR2 is SQIVND (reference sequence). V shed 5 bases and J shed 0 bases, with 14 bases lying between them. Written as DNA, the CDR3 is TGTGCCAGTAGTCCTCCGGGGGAGAGCTCTGGAAACACCATATATTTT. Its translation is CASSPPGESSGNTIYF.